The rows below give T cell receptor beta chains drawn from one sample of a study of blood T cell repertoires in COVID-19. Repertoires were generated with immunoSEQ multiplex PCR, while TCRdb's copy carries only in-frame clones and drops some. The sample carries about 120,000 clones, around 85% recorded once. Specimen: peripheral blood. These receptors all come from a woman aged 55-70 years with COVID-19, enrolled during active disease. Both conserved end residues are part of each CDR3. D genes are given only for firm matches. The listing skips clone size in some rows; elsewhere it reads once, few, many or a size class.

cdr3_nt: TGCGCCAGCAGCCAAGATCGGGGGACAGAATCCTACGAGCAGTACTTC
cdr3_aa: CASSQDRGTESYEQYF
clone_size: once
d_call: .
j_call: TRBJ2-7
v_call: TRBV4-3

cdr3_nt: TGTGCCAGCAGCTTAGAAAAGACAGGGATTCAGCCCCAGCATTTT
cdr3_aa: CASSLEKTGIQPQHF
clone_size: .
d_call: TRBD1
j_call: TRBJ1-5
v_call: TRBV7-8

cdr3_nt: TGCGCCAGCAGGGGGGCCCTATACAATGAGCAGTTCTTC
cdr3_aa: CASRGALYNEQFF
clone_size: .
d_call: .
j_call: TRBJ2-1
v_call: TRBV10-2

cdr3_nt: TGTGCCAGTAGTATGGGACAGGGCTACATGAACACTGAAGCTTTCTTT
cdr3_aa: CASSMGQGYMNTEAFF
clone_size: .
d_call: TRBD1
j_call: TRBJ1-1
v_call: TRBV19

cdr3_nt: TGTGCCAGCAGCCAAGGATGGGGACAGGGTACCACCGGGGAGCTGTTTTTT
cdr3_aa: CASSQGWGQGTTGELFF
clone_size: .
d_call: TRBD1
j_call: TRBJ2-2
v_call: TRBV3-1/TRBV3-2

cdr3_nt: TGTGCCAGCGGGTCCACGGGGTCCCATGGCTACACCTTC
cdr3_aa: CASGSTGSHGYTF
clone_size: .
d_call: .
j_call: TRBJ1-2
v_call: TRBV3-1/TRBV3-2

cdr3_nt: TGTGCCAGCAGCCTAAGTCCCGGGACAGGGTTGCCCCAGCATTTT
cdr3_aa: CASSLSPGTGLPQHF
clone_size: .
d_call: TRBD1
j_call: TRBJ1-5
v_call: TRBV28

cdr3_nt: TGTGCCAGTAGTCATCTCCCGGGACAGGGGGATTCACCCCTCCACTTT
cdr3_aa: CASSHLPGQGDSPLHF
clone_size: .
d_call: TRBD1
j_call: TRBJ1-6
v_call: TRBV19

cdr3_nt: TGTGCCAGCAGTGGGGGGGGACTAGCGGGCCTGGATACGCAGTATTTT
cdr3_aa: CASSGGGLAGLDTQYF
clone_size: .
d_call: TRBD2
j_call: TRBJ2-3
v_call: TRBV6-1

cdr3_nt: TGTGCCAGCTCACTAGCGTCGCGGGGTAACACTGAAGCTTTCTTT
cdr3_aa: CASSLASRGNTEAFF
clone_size: .
d_call: .
j_call: TRBJ1-1
v_call: TRBV18

cdr3_nt: TGTGCCAGTATTCTTGGGGGCGCGAGCAATCAGCCCCAGCATTTT
cdr3_aa: CASILGGASNQPQHF
clone_size: .
d_call: .
j_call: TRBJ1-5
v_call: TRBV19

cdr3_nt: TGCGCTCATAACAACAGGGCGAGCAATCAGCCCCAGCATTTT
cdr3_aa: CAHNNRASNQPQHF
clone_size: .
d_call: .
j_call: TRBJ1-5
v_call: TRBV5-1

cdr3_nt: TGTGCCAGCAGCTTGGGCTTAAATGAAAAACTGTTTTTT
cdr3_aa: CASSLGLNEKLFF
clone_size: .
d_call: .
j_call: TRBJ1-4
v_call: TRBV7-9

cdr3_nt: TGTGCCAGCGGAGACAGGGACTATGGCTACACCTTC
cdr3_aa: CASGDRDYGYTF
clone_size: .
d_call: TRBD1
j_call: TRBJ1-2
v_call: TRBV6-5

cdr3_nt: TGTGCCAGCAGACAGGGTCGGGATCAGCCCCAGCATTTT
cdr3_aa: CASRQGRDQPQHF
clone_size: once
d_call: .
j_call: TRBJ1-5
v_call: TRBV6-5

cdr3_nt: TGTGCCAGCAGGGGACAGGTTAACACCGGGGAGCTGTTTTTT
cdr3_aa: CASRGQVNTGELFF
clone_size: .
d_call: TRBD1
j_call: TRBJ2-2
v_call: TRBV7-2

cdr3_nt: TGTGCCAGCAGCGTAGACACATCCTACGAGCAGTACTTC
cdr3_aa: CASSVDTSYEQYF
clone_size: .
d_call: .
j_call: TRBJ2-7
v_call: TRBV9

cdr3_nt: TGCGCCAGCAGCCAAACAACCGGGACAGGGAATGGCTACACCTTC
cdr3_aa: CASSQTTGTGNGYTF
clone_size: few
d_call: TRBD1
j_call: TRBJ1-2
v_call: TRBV4-1

cdr3_nt: TGTGCCAGCAGCCAAGGACGGGGATTTGCCTACGAGCAGTACTTC
cdr3_aa: CASSQGRGFAYEQYF
clone_size: .
d_call: .
j_call: TRBJ2-7
v_call: TRBV14

cdr3_nt: TGTGCCAGCAGTCTAAGAACCGGACTAGCGGGACGGACAGATACGCAGTATTTT
cdr3_aa: CASSLRTGLAGRTDTQYF
clone_size: .
d_call: TRBD2
j_call: TRBJ2-3
v_call: TRBV7-2

cdr3_nt: TGTGCCAGCAGTGTTACTTACAATGAGCAGTTCTTC
cdr3_aa: CASSVTYNEQFF
clone_size: .
d_call: .
j_call: TRBJ2-1
v_call: TRBV2

cdr3_nt: TGTGCCAGCAGCCGGAGTTATAGCAATCAGCCCCAGCATTTT
cdr3_aa: CASSRSYSNQPQHF
clone_size: .
d_call: .
j_call: TRBJ1-5
v_call: TRBV9

cdr3_nt: TGTGCCAACGCCCGGGGGGACACCATATATTTT
cdr3_aa: CANARGDTIYF
clone_size: .
d_call: .
j_call: TRBJ1-3
v_call: TRBV27

cdr3_nt: TGTGCCAGCAGCCTCTCCGGGGAAGCCTCCTACGAGCAGTACTTC
cdr3_aa: CASSLSGEASYEQYF
clone_size: .
d_call: .
j_call: TRBJ2-7
v_call: TRBV11-3

cdr3_nt: TGTGCCAGCTCACCCACAGGACTAAGCGCAGGGCGGAACACTGAAGCTTTCTTT
cdr3_aa: CASSPTGLSAGRNTEAFF
clone_size: .
d_call: .
j_call: TRBJ1-1
v_call: TRBV18

cdr3_nt: TGTGCCAGCAGCTTAGCCCACCCCCAAGGGGGAACTGAAGCTTTCTTT
cdr3_aa: CASSLAHPQGGTEAFF
clone_size: .
d_call: .
j_call: TRBJ1-1
v_call: TRBV7-8

cdr3_nt: TGTGCCAGCAGCCCTTTGGGGGCTAGTAACTATGGCTACACCTTC
cdr3_aa: CASSPLGASNYGYTF
clone_size: few
d_call: .
j_call: TRBJ1-2
v_call: TRBV9

cdr3_nt: TGTGCCAGCTCACCCGCGACAGGGACCATGAACACTGAAGCTTTCTTT
cdr3_aa: CASSPATGTMNTEAFF
clone_size: .
d_call: TRBD1
j_call: TRBJ1-1
v_call: TRBV18

cdr3_nt: TGCGCCAGCAGCCCTTTAGGGACAGGGGAAGGAAACACCATATATTTT
cdr3_aa: CASSPLGTGEGNTIYF
clone_size: .
d_call: TRBD1
j_call: TRBJ1-3
v_call: TRBV5-1

cdr3_nt: TGCGCCAGCAGTCAATCAGGGGCGGGGCAGCCCCAGCATTTT
cdr3_aa: CASSQSGAGQPQHF
clone_size: few
d_call: .
j_call: TRBJ1-5
v_call: TRBV23-1

cdr3_nt: TGTGCCAGCAGTTTATCGCCTTACGACAGGGGCTACTATGGCTACACCTTC
cdr3_aa: CASSLSPYDRGYYGYTF
clone_size: .
d_call: TRBD1
j_call: TRBJ1-2
v_call: TRBV27

cdr3_nt: TGTGCTAGCAGCCGGATGGGGACACAAGAGACCCAGTACTTC
cdr3_aa: CASSRMGTQETQYF
clone_size: .
d_call: .
j_call: TRBJ2-5
v_call: TRBV7-7

cdr3_nt: TGTGCCAGCAGCCAAGGGACAGGGGGCATCTATGGCTACACCTTC
cdr3_aa: CASSQGTGGIYGYTF
clone_size: .
d_call: TRBD1
j_call: TRBJ1-2
v_call: TRBV4-2

cdr3_nt: TGTGCCAGCAGCTTAGGAGGGTCCGGGGAGCTGTTTTTT
cdr3_aa: CASSLGGSGELFF
clone_size: .
d_call: .
j_call: TRBJ2-2
v_call: TRBV11-3

cdr3_nt: TGTGCCAGCAGTGAAGGGGTCAGGGGGCAGAATGGCTACACCTTC
cdr3_aa: CASSEGVRGQNGYTF
clone_size: .
d_call: TRBD1
j_call: TRBJ1-2
v_call: TRBV2

cdr3_nt: TGTGCCATCAGTGTAACTAGCGGGGGAGGATACGAGCAGTACTTC
cdr3_aa: CAISVTSGGGYEQYF
clone_size: .
d_call: TRBD2
j_call: TRBJ2-7
v_call: TRBV10-3

cdr3_nt: TGTGCCATGAAAGACCGGGTCATTTATGGCTACACCTTC
cdr3_aa: CAMKDRVIYGYTF
clone_size: once
d_call: .
j_call: TRBJ1-2
v_call: TRBV10-3

cdr3_nt: TGTGCCAGCAGTTACCCGGGACAGAACTATGGCTACACCTTC
cdr3_aa: CASSYPGQNYGYTF
clone_size: .
d_call: TRBD1
j_call: TRBJ1-2
v_call: TRBV6-2/TRBV6-3

cdr3_nt: TGTGCCAGCGGCTCGACTGTGAACACTGAAGCTTTCTTT
cdr3_aa: CASGSTVNTEAFF
clone_size: once
d_call: .
j_call: TRBJ1-1
v_call: TRBV3-1/TRBV3-2

cdr3_nt: TGTGCCAGCAGGAGGGACAGTTGGGCCCAGTACTTC
cdr3_aa: CASRRDSWAQYF
clone_size: .
d_call: TRBD1
j_call: TRBJ2-5
v_call: TRBV12-3/TRBV12-4

cdr3_nt: TGTGCCAGCAGCTTAGGCAGGGGATGGAACACTGAAGCTTTCTTT
cdr3_aa: CASSLGRGWNTEAFF
clone_size: .
d_call: .
j_call: TRBJ1-1
v_call: TRBV13

cdr3_nt: TGTGCCAGCAGCCAGAGTCTAGCGGGGGAAAGCACAGATACGCAGTATTTT
cdr3_aa: CASSQSLAGESTDTQYF
clone_size: .
d_call: TRBD2
j_call: TRBJ2-3
v_call: TRBV4-2

cdr3_nt: TGTGCCAGCAAGGCGGCTATCGCCTACGAGCAGTACTTC
cdr3_aa: CASKAAIAYEQYF
clone_size: .
d_call: .
j_call: TRBJ2-7
v_call: TRBV6-4

cdr3_nt: TGTGCCAGCAGCTTGGGAGGGTATGGCTACACCTTC
cdr3_aa: CASSLGGYGYTF
clone_size: .
d_call: .
j_call: TRBJ1-2
v_call: TRBV5-6

cdr3_nt: TGCGCCAGCAGCCAAGTTTTGGCCAGGGCGAACACCGGGGAGCTGTTTTTT
cdr3_aa: CASSQVLARANTGELFF
clone_size: .
d_call: .
j_call: TRBJ2-2
v_call: TRBV4-3

cdr3_nt: TGTGCCAGCAGCCAACGACAGGGCACTGAAGCTTTCTTT
cdr3_aa: CASSQRQGTEAFF
clone_size: .
d_call: TRBD1
j_call: TRBJ1-1
v_call: TRBV14

cdr3_nt: TGTGCCAGCTCACCACGAGCGCGGGGAACATTTACGGAGACCCAGTACTTC
cdr3_aa: CASSPRARGTFTETQYF
clone_size: .
d_call: .
j_call: TRBJ2-5
v_call: TRBV18

cdr3_nt: TGTGCCTGGAGTGTACGGCGGGGGTTGGATACGCAGTATTTT
cdr3_aa: CAWSVRRGLDTQYF
clone_size: .
d_call: TRBD2
j_call: TRBJ2-3
v_call: TRBV30